This T cell receptor (beta chain) was recorded in a study of cytomegalovirus exposure and HLA in healthy donors. Overall study findings and caveats: V- and J-gene trimming of TCR beta was linked (in a later analysis) to a missense DCLRE1C variant.

Amplification used 60 Vbeta primers and 13 Jbeta primers. Original processing methods: Later reanalysis found tens of millions of unique TCR beta chains, around 9.9 million of them shared. Sequencing used immunoSEQ multiplex PCR; TCRdb keeps in-frame clones, though not all of them. That table furnishes V, J and clone size, whereas the DNA furnished D and trimming. The sample holds 95,000 to 100,000 clones; around 73% are singletons and the top ten take about 0.79%. As concerns this clone: What it recognizes is unknown.

The germline V gene has CDR1 SGHDN and CDR2 FVKESK. Between the trimmed V and J ends, which lost 4 bases and 6 bases, there was a span of 10 bases. CDR3 length equals 14 residues. This receptor was obtained from a woman in her sixties in good health and CMV-seronegative. The sample consisted of PBMCs. This chain links TRBV14 with TRBJ2-6, with D possibly TRBD2 on 5 matching bases. In DNA, the CDR3 is TGTGCCAGCAGCCTTAGCGCCGAGGCCAACGTCCTGACTTTC. Its translation: CASSLSAEANVLTF.